The 15 T cell receptor beta chains below all came from one sample that was sequenced in a study of cytomegalovirus exposure and HLA in healthy donors (dated by TCRdb to 2016 to 2017). The method was the immunoSEQ multiplex PCR assay. The multiplex PCR relied on a mix of 60 forward primers for TCR Vbeta segments and 13 reverse primers for TCR Jbeta segments. TCRdb obtained this table from immuneACCESS and retained in-frame rearrangements with V and J assigned. These tables miss some clones; where compared with another copy, unresolved V genes account for less than half of the shortfall, and the remainder is unexplained. The sample includes 180,000 or so clones, with about 75% observed a single time. 7.7% of the sample belongs to the ten largest clones. Sequenced material: PBMCs. The receptors derive from a woman aged 40 to 55 in good health and CMV-seropositive.

In its sample, this clone was seen a few times. The chain is built from TRBV9 and TRBJ1-2; no reliable D call. Trimming stripped 1 base from V and 5 bases from J, with 15 bases between. Germline assignment: CDR1 SGDLS and CDR2 YYNGEE. This CDR3 is 15 amino acids long. The CDR3, as DNA: TGTGCCAGCAGCGTAACACAGAACCATGCTTATGGCTACACCTTC. The encoded protein is CASSVTQNHAYGYTF.

V and J are TRBV6-5 and TRBJ2-7; D gene unclear. The V gene's germline CDR1 is MNHEY and CDR2 SVGAGI. The CDR3 has 13 amino acids. V lost 8 bases and J lost 3, with 14 bases in between. CDR3 loop: CASARSLNYEQYF. The CDR3 DNA is TGTGCCAGCGCCCGTAGCCTGAACTACGAGCAGTACTTC.

The CDR3 region is CASSSGQSNEQFF. CDR3 bases: TGCGCCAGCAGCTCGGGACAATCTAATGAGCAGTTCTTC. The chain combines TRBV5-1 with TRBJ2-1; a weak D match, TRBD1 (6 bases). Germline V lookup: CDR1 SGHRS, CDR2 YFSETQ. V was pared by 3 bases and J by 7 bases, with 11 bases between. The CDR3 has 13 residues.

J is TRBJ2-1 and V is TRBV28; D may be TRBD1 (6 bases). The CDR3 runs to 11 residues. Germline V gene data show CDR1 as MDHEN and CDR2 as SYDVKM. Trimming took off 5 bases at V and 13 bases at J, with 12 bases between the two ends. CDR3 residues: CASSDTGRQFF. The CDR3 DNA reads as TGTGCCAGCAGTGATACAGGGAGACAGTTCTTC.

V and J are TRBV5-4 and TRBJ2-5, with D possibly being TRBD2 (6 bases). The CDR3 covers 14 residues. V was trimmed by 0 bases and J by 3 bases, leaving 9 bases between them. Germline CDR1 SGHNT, CDR2 YYREEE (reference sequence). The CDR3 here is CASSLAPGEETQYF. The CDR3 DNA reads as TGTGCCAGCAGCTTGGCTCCGGGAGAAGAGACCCAGTACTTC.

Only a few counts were recorded for this clone. The genes are TRBV19 and TRBJ1-2; weak D call: TRBD1 (6 bases). With 4 bases removed from V and 3 bases from J, the gap between germline ends came to 18 bases. Germline V CDR1 and CDR2: LNHDA, SQIVND (reference sequence). The length of the CDR3 is 16 residues. In DNA form, the CDR3 reads TGTGCCAGTAGTACTGGGGGGGCAACCGGTGACTATGGCTACACCTTC. This encodes CASSTGGATGDYGYTF.

This chain uses TRBV18 with TRBJ2-7, with 8 bases lining up with TRBD2. This CDR3 contains 14 residues. Germline loops: CDR1 KGHSH, CDR2 LQKENI. J lost 3 bases, V lost 3 bases, and 4 bases had no gene match. The CDR3 protein is CASSPGLGNYEQYF. The CDR3 nucleotides are TGTGCCAGCTCACCGGGACTAGGAAACTACGAGCAGTACTTC.

The chain recombines TRBV10-1 with TRBJ1-4; the D gene is possibly TRBD1 (6 bases). The CDR3 is made up of 15 amino acids. Between the trimmed V and J ends, which lost 2 bases and 7 bases, there was a span of 14 bases. Germline V gene sequence: CDR1 WNHNN, CDR2 SYGVQD (reference sequence). CDR3 residues: CASSETGGLGEKLFF. DNA for the CDR3: TGCGCCAGCAGTGAGACGGGGGGCCTTGGTGAAAAACTGTTTTTT.

This clone was observed once. The chain links TRBV19 to TRBJ1-2, with D unclear. Germline values: CDR1 LNHDA, CDR2 SQIVND (reference sequence). The ends were cut back, 5 bases at V and 0 bases at J, with 16 bases in the middle. CDR3 length equals 16 residues. The CDR3: CASSPRGGATNYGYTF. CDR3 in DNA: TGTGCCAGTAGTCCGCGGGGAGGCGCTACTAACTATGGCTACACCTTC. The full variable domain, with the rest looked up from reference TRBV19 and TRBJ1-2, is DGGITQSPKYLFRKEGQNVTLSCEQNLNHDAMYWYRQDPGQGLRLIYYSQIVNDFQKGDIAEGYSVSREKKESFPLTVTSAQKNPTAFYLCASSPRGGATNYGYTFGSGTRLTVV.

This clone was seen only once. This chain links TRBV5-1 with TRBJ2-3, with D perhaps matching TRBD2 (5 bases). This CDR3 region has 16 residues. Germline V gene lookup returns CDR1 SGHRS and CDR2 YFSETQ. V was clipped by 0 bases and J by 2 bases, with 13 bases between them. The DNA of the CDR3 is TGCGCCAGCAGCTTGGGGAGCGGTCCTTCCACAGATACGCAGTATTTT. This translates into CASSLGSGPSTDTQYF.

This clone occurred once. J is TRBJ2-7 and V is TRBV14, with 8 bases identical to TRBD1. V gave up 1 base and J gave up 0 bases; unmatched junction bases: 8. CDR1 is SGHDN, CDR2 FVKESK, per germline. This CDR3 is 17 amino acids long. In DNA form, the CDR3 reads TGTGCCAGCAGCCAAGCTACAGGGGGACGTAGCTCCTACGAGCAGTACTTC. Its translation: CASSQATGGRSSYEQYF.

Only one count was recorded for this clone. In the same sample, other DNA sequences code for this CDR3. The J gene is TRBJ2-3, the V gene TRBV6-6; 13 bases agree with TRBD2. V lost 6 bases and J lost 5; bases outside the gene matches: 5. The CDR3 runs 15 residues. Germline V gives CDR1 MNHNY, CDR2 SVGAGI (reference sequence). The CDR3 DNA reads as TGTGCCAGCAGGGGGGGACTAGCGGGACAAGATACGCAGTATTTT. It translates to CASRGGLAGQDTQYF.

The chain combines TRBV28 with TRBJ1-1; D uncertain. Germline V gene data show CDR1 as MDHEN and CDR2 as SYDVKM. V was trimmed by 2 bases and J by 4 bases, leaving 14 bases between them. This CDR3 contains 15 residues. CDR3 nucleotides: TGTGCCAGCAGTTTAGATTTTCGGGAGGGCACTGAAGCTTTCTTT. Translation gives CASSLDFREGTEAFF. The whole variable domain, remainder taken from reference TRBV28 and TRBJ1-1, is DVKVTQSSRYLVKRTGEKVFLECVQDMDHENMFWYRQDPGLGLRLIYFSYDVKMKEKGDIPEGYSVSREKKERFSLILESASTNQTSMYLCASSLDFREGTEAFFGQGTRLTVV.

This chain connects TRBV28 to TRBJ2-7; a possible D gene is TRBD1 (6 bases). The CDR3 length is 11 residues. Trimming stripped 10 bases from V and 4 bases from J, with 11 bases between. Per the germline V gene, CDR1 is MDHEN and CDR2 is SYDVKM. The CDR3 region has the DNA TGTGCCACCGAGGGGGATTACGAGCAGTACTTC. This sequence encodes CATEGDYEQYF.

The chain recombines TRBV5-1 with TRBJ2-7; 8 nucleotides match TRBD1. This CDR3 spans 14 amino acids. V trimming: 4 bases; J trimming: 3 bases; junction bases outside the gene matches: 6. Germline lookup yields CDR1 SGHRS and CDR2 YFSETQ. CDR3 loop: CASSTTGGSYEQYF. The CDR3 DNA reads as TGCGCCAGCAGCACAACAGGGGGAAGCTACGAGCAGTACTTC.